The clone carrying this T cell receptor (beta chain) was seen many times. Its specificity is unknown. The sample originates from a study of beta chain features in type 1 diabetes. On the study more broadly: Analysis included around 110,000,000 sorted cells drawn from all samples.

cDNA synthesis used the whole RNA isolate, giving expressed TCRB sequences. Method: immunoSEQ multiplex PCR; TCRdb's copy keeps in-frame clones and lacks some. The sample comprises 300,000 to 350,000 clones, 14% of which are singletons, and roughly 6.7% rests with the top ten. Findings and caveats of the study: Fewer insertions but more deletions were seen at VDJ junctions in type 1 diabetes patients. TCRB CDR3 length was moderately but significantly reduced in all four CD4+ subsets of Type 1 diabetes patients.

The sequenced material came from central memory CD4+ T cells from blood. This sequence originates from a man aged 25-40 years in good health.

The CDR3 bases are TGTGCCAGCGGTATAGGACTTAACAATGAGCAGTTCTTC. This codes for CASGIGLNNEQFF. This chain connects TRBV2 to TRBJ2-1; TRBD2 might be the D (5 bases). The V and J ends lost 8 bases and 5 bases respectively, with 13 bases between them. CDR1 SNHLY and CDR2 FYNNEI come from the germline V gene. The CDR3 totals 13 residues.